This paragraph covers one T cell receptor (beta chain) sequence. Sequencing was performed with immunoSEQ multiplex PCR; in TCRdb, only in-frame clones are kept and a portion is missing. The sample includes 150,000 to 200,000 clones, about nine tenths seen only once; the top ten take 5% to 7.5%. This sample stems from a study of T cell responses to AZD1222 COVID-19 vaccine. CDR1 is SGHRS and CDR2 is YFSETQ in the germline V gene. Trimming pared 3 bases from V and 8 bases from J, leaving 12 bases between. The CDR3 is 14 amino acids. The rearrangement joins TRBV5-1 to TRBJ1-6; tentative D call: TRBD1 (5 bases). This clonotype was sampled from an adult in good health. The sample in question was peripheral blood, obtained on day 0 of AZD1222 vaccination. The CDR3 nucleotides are TGCGCCAGCAGCTCGGGTGGGGGGTATTCACCCCTCCACTTT. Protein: CASSSGGGYSPLHF.